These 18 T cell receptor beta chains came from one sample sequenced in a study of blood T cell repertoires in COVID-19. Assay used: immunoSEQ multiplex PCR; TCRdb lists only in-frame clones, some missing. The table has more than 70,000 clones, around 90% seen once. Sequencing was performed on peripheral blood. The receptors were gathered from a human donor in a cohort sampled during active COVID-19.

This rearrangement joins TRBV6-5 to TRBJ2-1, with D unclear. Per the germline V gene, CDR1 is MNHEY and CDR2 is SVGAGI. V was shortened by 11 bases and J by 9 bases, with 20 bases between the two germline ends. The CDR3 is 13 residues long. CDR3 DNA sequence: TGTGCCTCTGGTAGCTTGAGGTTGGTTGAGCAGTTCTTC. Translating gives CASGSLRLVEQFF.

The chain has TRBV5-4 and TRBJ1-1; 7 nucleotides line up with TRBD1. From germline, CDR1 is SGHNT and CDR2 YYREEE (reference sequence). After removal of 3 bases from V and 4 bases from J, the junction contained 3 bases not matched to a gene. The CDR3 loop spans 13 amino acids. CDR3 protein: CASSSPGGTEAFF. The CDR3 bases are TGTGCCAGCAGCTCCCCAGGGGGCACTGAAGCTTTCTTT.

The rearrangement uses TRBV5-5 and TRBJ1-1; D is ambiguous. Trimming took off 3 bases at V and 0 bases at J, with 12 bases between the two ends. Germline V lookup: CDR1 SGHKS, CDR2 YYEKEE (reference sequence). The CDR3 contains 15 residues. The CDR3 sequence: CASSSDATMNTEAFF. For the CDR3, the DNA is TGTGCCAGCAGCTCAGACGCTACTATGAACACTGAAGCTTTCTTT.

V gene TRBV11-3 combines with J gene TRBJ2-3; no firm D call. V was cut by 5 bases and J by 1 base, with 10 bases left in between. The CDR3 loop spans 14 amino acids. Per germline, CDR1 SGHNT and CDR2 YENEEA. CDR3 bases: TGTGCCAGCAGCCGCGATGTGGGCACAGATACGCAGTATTTT. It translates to CASSRDVGTDTQYF. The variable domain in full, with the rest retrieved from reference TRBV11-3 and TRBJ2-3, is EAGVVQSPRYKIIEKKQPVAFWCNPISGHNTLYWYLQNLGQGPELLIRYENEEAVDDSQLPKDRFSAERLKGVDSTLKIQPAELGDSAVYLCASSRDVGTDTQYFGPGTRLTVL.

The CDR3 DNA sequence: TGTGCCAGCAGCGCACAGGGATCCTACGAGCAGTACTTC. Its protein product is CASSAQGSYEQYF. The chain joins TRBV14 to TRBJ2-7; perhaps TRBD1 as D (6 bases). CDR1 is SGHDN and CDR2 is FVKESK in the germline V gene. The ends were cut back, 5 bases at V and 1 base at J, with 9 bases in the middle. There are 13 residues in the CDR3.

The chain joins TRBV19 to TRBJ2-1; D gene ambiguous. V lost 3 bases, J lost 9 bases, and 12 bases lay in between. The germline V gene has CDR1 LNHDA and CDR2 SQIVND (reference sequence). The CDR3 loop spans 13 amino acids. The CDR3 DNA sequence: TGTGCCAGTAGTATCGAGCGCTGGAGTGAGCAGTTCTTC. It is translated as CASSIERWSEQFF.

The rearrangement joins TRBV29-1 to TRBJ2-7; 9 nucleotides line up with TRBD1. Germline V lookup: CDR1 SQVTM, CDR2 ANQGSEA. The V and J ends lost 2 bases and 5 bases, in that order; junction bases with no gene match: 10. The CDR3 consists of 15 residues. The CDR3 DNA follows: TGCAGCGTTGAATGGGGGGACAGGGAGTTTCACGAGCAGTACTTC. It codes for CSVEWGDREFHEQYF.

The CDR3 region has the DNA TGTGCCAGCAGCTTAACTCACGGGACTGGCGGCTACACCTTC. This codes for CASSLTHGTGGYTF. The rearrangement links TRBV5-6 to TRBJ1-2, with D perhaps matching TRBD1 (5 bases). The CDR3 has 14 amino acids. Trimming left V 2 bases short and J 8 bases short, with 16 bases between. The germline CDR1 and CDR2 sequences are SGHDT and YYEEEE. Complete variable domain (other parts from reference TRBV5-6 and TRBJ1-2): DAGVTQSPTHLIKTRGQQVTLRCSPKSGHDTVSWYQQALGQGPQFIFQYYEEEERQRGNFPDRFSGHQFPNYSSELNVNALLLGDSALYLCASSLTHGTGGYTFGSGTRLTVV.

Here the CDR3 DNA reads TGCGCCAGCAGCAGGGGACAGGGGCCCCAAGAGACCCAGTACTTC. It is translated as CASSRGQGPQETQYF. V gene TRBV5-1 combines with J gene TRBJ2-5; 10 nucleotides match TRBD1. V trimming: 4 bases; J trimming: 1 base; junction bases outside the gene matches: 4. The length of the CDR3 is 15 residues. Germline CDR1 reads SGHRS; CDR2 reads YFSETQ.

The CDR3 sequence: CASSLARDYNEQFF. The CDR3 coding sequence is TGTGCCAGCAGCTTAGCGCGGGATTACAATGAGCAGTTCTTC. This rearrangement joins TRBV7-9 to TRBJ2-1; perhaps TRBD2 as D (6 bases). Germline CDR1 is SEHNR and CDR2 is FQNEAQ (reference sequence). The CDR3 runs 14 residues. The V end lost 0 bases, the J end lost 4 bases, and 7 bases lay between the germline ends.

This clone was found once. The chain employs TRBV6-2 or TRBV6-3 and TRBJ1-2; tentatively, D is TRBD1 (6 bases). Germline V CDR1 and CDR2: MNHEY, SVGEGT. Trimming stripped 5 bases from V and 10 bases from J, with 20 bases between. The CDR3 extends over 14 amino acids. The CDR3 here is CASSLALRTVDYTF. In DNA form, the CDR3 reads TGTGCCAGCAGTCTTGCCTTAAGGACAGTCGACTACACCTTC.

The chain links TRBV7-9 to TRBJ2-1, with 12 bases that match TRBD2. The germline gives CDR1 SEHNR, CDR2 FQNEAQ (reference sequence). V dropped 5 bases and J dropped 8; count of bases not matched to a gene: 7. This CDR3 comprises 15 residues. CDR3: CASSHRTSGTYEQFF. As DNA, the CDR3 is TGTGCCAGCAGCCATAGGACTAGCGGGACCTATGAGCAGTTCTTC.

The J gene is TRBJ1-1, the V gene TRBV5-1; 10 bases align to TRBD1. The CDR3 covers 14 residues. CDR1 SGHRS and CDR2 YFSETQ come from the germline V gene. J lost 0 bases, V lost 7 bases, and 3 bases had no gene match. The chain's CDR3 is CASWTGGLNTEAFF. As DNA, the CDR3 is TGCGCCAGCTGGACAGGGGGATTGAACACTGAAGCTTTCTTT.

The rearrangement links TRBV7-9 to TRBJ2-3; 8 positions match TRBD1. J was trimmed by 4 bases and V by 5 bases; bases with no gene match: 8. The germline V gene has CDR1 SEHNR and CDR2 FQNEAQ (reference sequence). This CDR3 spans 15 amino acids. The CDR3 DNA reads TGTGCCAGCAGCATACAGGGGGATTTGGCAGATACGCAGTATTTT. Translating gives CASSIQGDLADTQYF.

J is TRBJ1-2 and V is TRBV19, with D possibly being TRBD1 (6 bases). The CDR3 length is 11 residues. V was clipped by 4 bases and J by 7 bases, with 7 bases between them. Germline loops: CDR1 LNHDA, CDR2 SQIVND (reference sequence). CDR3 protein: CASSNRVGYTF. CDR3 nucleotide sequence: TGTGCCAGTAGTAACAGGGTTGGCTACACCTTC.

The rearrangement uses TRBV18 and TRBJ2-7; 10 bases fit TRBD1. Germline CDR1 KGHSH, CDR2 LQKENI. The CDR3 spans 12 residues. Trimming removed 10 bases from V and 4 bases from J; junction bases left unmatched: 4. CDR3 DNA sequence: TGTGCCACCGGGACAGGGGCTTACGAGCAGTACTTC. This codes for CATGTGAYEQYF.

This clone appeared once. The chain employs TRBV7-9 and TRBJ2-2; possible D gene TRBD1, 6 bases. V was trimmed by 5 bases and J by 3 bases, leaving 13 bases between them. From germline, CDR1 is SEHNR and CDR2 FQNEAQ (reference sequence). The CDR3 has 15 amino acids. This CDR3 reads CASSNRDIDTGELFF. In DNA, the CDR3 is TGTGCCAGCAGCAACAGGGATATCGACACCGGGGAGCTGTTTTTT.

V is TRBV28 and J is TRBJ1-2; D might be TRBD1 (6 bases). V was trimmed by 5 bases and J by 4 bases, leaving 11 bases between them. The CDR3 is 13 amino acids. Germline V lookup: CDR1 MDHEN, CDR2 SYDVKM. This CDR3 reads CASSVTGVYGYTF. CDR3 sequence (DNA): TGTGCCAGCAGTGTGACAGGAGTCTATGGCTACACCTTC.